This is a list of T cell receptor beta chains from one sample in a study of siplizumab effects on memory and regulatory T cells. The method was immunoSEQ multiplex PCR; TCRdb's version includes in-frame clones alone and lacks a portion of them. The sample yields about 100,000 clones, roughly 94% seen once. The sequenced material came from non-Treg CD4+ T cells sorted from blood. The receptors stem from a human donor in good health. CDR3s include the opening cysteine and the closing phenylalanine or tryptophan. The D gene is left open where the match is weak. Rows give clone size only sometimes, using once, few, many, or a class for an expanded clone.

clone size	D gene	J gene	V gene	CDR3 DNA	CDR3 protein
.	.	TRBJ2-4	TRBV9	TGTGCCAGCAGCGTAGGAGGGACCAAAAACATTCAGTACTTC	CASSVGGTKNIQYF
.	TRBD2	TRBJ2-7	TRBV9	TGTGCCAGCAGCCCTAGGACTAGCGGGAGGTCCTCCCCGTTGGACGAGCAGTACTTC	CASSPRTSGRSSPLDEQYF
once	.	TRBJ1-2	TRBV19	TGTGCCAGTAGTATAGAAAACTATGGCTACACCTTC	CASSIENYGYTF
.	.	TRBJ2-2	TRBV29-1	TGCAGCGTTGTAGGCGCCGGGGAGCTGTTTTTT	CSVVGAGELFF
.	.	TRBJ1-6	TRBV30	TGTGCCTGGAGTTACAGGGCCCTTAGCTCACCCCTCCACTTT	CAWSYRALSSPLHF
.	.	TRBJ2-1	TRBV15	TGTGCCACCACCTCGGGGCTGGGACTCTCCTACAATGAGCAGTTCTTC	CATTSGLGLSYNEQFF
.	.	TRBJ2-7	TRBV15	TGTGCCACCAGCAGAGATATAGTGGAGGAGAAGCAGTACTTC	CATSRDIVEEKQYF
.	TRBD1	TRBJ2-7	TRBV5-1	TGCGCCAGCAGCTTGGGACAGGGAATTTATTCCAACGAGCAGTACTTC	CASSLGQGIYSNEQYF
.	.	TRBJ2-3	TRBV11-3	TGTGCCAGCAGTACACCAGGGAATCGGGATACGCAGTATTTT	CASSTPGNRDTQYF
.	.	TRBJ1-5	TRBV29-1	TGCAGCGTTGGAAATGGGAGCAATCAGCCCCAGCATTTT	CSVGNGSNQPQHF
.	TRBD2	TRBJ2-1	TRBV7-8	TGTGCCAGCAGCTCCACTAGCGGTCTCTACAATGAGCAGTTCTTC	CASSSTSGLYNEQFF
.	TRBD2	TRBJ2-1	TRBV19	TGTGCCAGTAGTCTTGGACTAGCGCGGACCTACAATGAGCAGTTCTTC	CASSLGLARTYNEQFF
.	.	TRBJ2-7	TRBV29-1	TGCAGCGTTGAAGTAACCTACGAGCAGTACTTC	CSVEVTYEQYF
.	.	TRBJ1-2	TRBV6-6	TGTGCCAGCAGTTACAGGGCCGCTGGCTACACCTTC	CASSYRAAGYTF
.	.	TRBJ1-5	TRBV28	TGTGCCAGCAGTTTTTTACAGGGAGCTCAGCCCCAGCATTTT	CASSFLQGAQPQHF
.	.	TRBJ2-3	TRBV28	TGTGCCAGCAGTTTGCGGAGGCGGGGAACAGATACGCAGTATTTT	CASSLRRRGTDTQYF
.	.	TRBJ1-5	TRBV7-2	TGTGCCAGCAGCTTAGCTGTGACGGACAATCAGCCCCAGCATTTT	CASSLAVTDNQPQHF
once	.	TRBJ1-3	TRBV5-1	TGCGCCAGCAGCTTGGGCAGTAGCTCTGGAAACACCATATATTTT	CASSLGSSSGNTIYF
.	TRBD2	TRBJ2-5	TRBV12-5	TGTGCTAGTGCCCCTGGGGGCGGGAGGGCATCCCAAGAGACCCAGTACTTC	CASAPGGGRASQETQYF
.	.	TRBJ1-4	TRBV11-2	TGTGCCAGCAGCTTCTTGGGATCCGAAAAACTGTTTTTT	CASSFLGSEKLFF
.	.	TRBJ2-1	TRBV6-5	TGTGCCAGCAGTTACGACCGCTCCTACAATGAGCAGTTCTTC	CASSYDRSYNEQFF
.	TRBD1	TRBJ1-5	TRBV11-2	TGTGCCAGCAGCTTTGACAGGGGGAACCAGCCCCAGCATTTT	CASSFDRGNQPQHF
.	TRBD2	TRBJ2-7	TRBV9	TGTGCCAGCAGCCCCCGGGGGAGCGGGAGGGTGTACGAGCAGTACTTC	CASSPRGSGRVYEQYF
.	.	TRBJ2-3	TRBV7-6	TGTGCCAGCAGCTCCTTGTCCGTAGCCGTGAATACGCAGTATTTT	CASSSLSVAVNTQYF
.	.	TRBJ2-3	TRBV7-3	TGTGCCAGCAGCTTCGGGAATCTAAATACGCAGTATTTT	CASSFGNLNTQYF
.	TRBD1	TRBJ1-1	TRBV6-5	TGTGCCAGCAGACAGACAGGGAGGTATAACACTGAAGCTTTCTTT	CASRQTGRYNTEAFF
.	.	TRBJ1-2	TRBV7-3	TGTGCCAGCAGCTCCCAAGTGCTGGGCAGTCTTACCTTC	CASSSQVLGSLTF
.	.	TRBJ1-4	TRBV5-4	TGTGCCAGCAGCTCGCCCCAAGGAGGTGAAGAAAAACTGTTTTTT	CASSSPQGGEEKLFF
.	.	TRBJ2-3	TRBV7-6	TGTGCCAGCAGCTTAGATCGGACAAACTTAGAGAATTTT	CASSLDRTNLENF
.	.	TRBJ1-5	TRBV18	TGTGCCAGCTCACATTCAAGAGATCAGCCCCAGCATTTT	CASSHSRDQPQHF
.	.	TRBJ2-1	TRBV18	TGTGCCAGCTCACCCTCTTGGAAGGAGCAGTTCTTC	CASSPSWKEQFF
.	TRBD2	TRBJ2-7	TRBV6-1	TGTGCCAGCGGAGTAGCGGGAGGGCTTTCGGGGGAGCAGTACTTC	CASGVAGGLSGEQYF
.	.	TRBJ2-3	TRBV25-1	TGTGCCAGCAGTGAATCAAGGCTATACACAGATACGCAGTATTTT	CASSESRLYTDTQYF
.	.	TRBJ2-1	TRBV10-3	TGTGCCATCAGTGGGGCCTCGGGTTGGGCGGAGGGGCCTGAGGAGCAGTTCTTC	CAISGASGWAEGPEEQFF
.	.	TRBJ1-1	TRBV11-2	TGTGCCAGCAGCTTAGACAAACCTGGGACTGAAGCTTTCTTT	CASSLDKPGTEAFF
once	.	TRBJ1-1	TRBV5-4	TGTGCCAGCAGCTTAGGGTTTGCGAACACTGAAGCTTTCTTT	CASSLGFANTEAFF
.	.	TRBJ2-2	TRBV7-8	TGTGCCAGCAGCTTAGCGCGCAGGGCCGGGGAGCTGTTTTTT	CASSLARRAGELFF
.	.	TRBJ2-2	TRBV12-5	TGTGCTAGTGGTTTAGGATTTCCGAACACCGGGGAGCTGTTTTTT	CASGLGFPNTGELFF
.	.	TRBJ1-1	TRBV10-3	TGTGCCATCAGGGTGGGTCCGGACCCGAACACTGAAGCTTTCTTT	CAIRVGPDPNTEAFF
few	.	TRBJ1-1	TRBV29-1	TGCAGCGTTGAGTTTAAGGGCGGCCCCACTGAAGCTTTCTTT	CSVEFKGGPTEAFF
.	.	TRBJ2-7	TRBV11-2	TGTGCCAGCAGCCTGAACCACGAGTTGCGGTACTTC	CASSLNHELRYF
.	TRBD1	TRBJ1-4	TRBV7-9	TGTGCCAGCAGCTCTAACAGGGGTGAAAAACTGTTTTTT	CASSSNRGEKLFF
once	.	TRBJ2-1	TRBV25-1	TGTGCCAGCAGGCTAGCCTCCTACAATGAGCAGTTCTTC	CASRLASYNEQFF
.	TRBD2	TRBJ2-1	TRBV5-4	TGTGCCGGGGCCCTGGGAGGGCGGGTCAGCAATGAGCAGTTCTTC	CAGALGGRVSNEQFF